The 25 T cell receptor beta chains presented below share a single source sample, sequenced in a study of T cell clonality in common variable immunodeficiency. Data came from immunoSEQ multiplex PCR; TCRdb stores just in-frame clones and leaves some out. The specimen has about 52,000 clones, none found just once. Material for sequencing was peripheral blood mononuclear cells. Receptors were obtained from a person aged 18-69 years in good health.

This clone was seen repeatedly, ten times or more. The read terminates 3 residues before the CDR3 end, so the remaining end is supplied by the germline J gene. The chain has TRBV7-2 and TRBJ1-4; 7 nucleotides match TRBD1. In germline, CDR1 is SGHTA, CDR2 FQGNSA. V trimming: 4 bases; J trimming: 5 bases; junction bases outside the gene matches: 1. The CDR3 has 13 amino acids. The part of the CDR3 DNA that was read is TGTGCCAGCAGCTGGGACAGAAATGAAAAA. Its protein product is CASSWDRNEK. The complete CDR3 protein is CASSWDRNEKLFF.

This clone was observed many times. CDR3: CSARPRGGGGETQYF. The CDR3 bases that were read are TGCAGTGCTAGACCACGGGGGGGAGGTGGGGAGACC. The chain combines TRBV20-1 with TRBJ2-5; 8 bases fit TRBD2. The read is 3 residues too short to cover the CDR3 end, so that end is filled in from the germline J gene. Looked up from germline, CDR1 is DFQATT and CDR2 is SNEGSKA (reference sequence). V lost 2 bases and J lost 5; bases outside the gene matches: 10. This CDR3 contains 15 residues.

Turning to this clone: With the read ending 3 residues before the CDR3 end, the germline J gene is used to fill in that end. V gene TRBV19 combines with J gene TRBJ1-1; possibly TRBD1 for D (6 bases). V was cut by 6 bases and J by 0 bases, with 17 bases left in between. This CDR3 has 16 residues. CDR1 and CDR2 from the germline V gene are LNHDA and SQIVND (reference sequence). CDR3 DNA, as far as it was read: TGTGCCAGTAGCTTCCGGGACACACCCATGAACACTGAA. Protein product: CASSFRDTPMNTE. The whole CDR3 region reads CASSFRDTPMNTEAFF.

This clone was recorded many times. The missing CDR3 end, 3 residues past where the read stops, is filled in from the germline J gene. This chain joins TRBV10-1 and TRBJ2-5; TRBD2 aligns across 7 bases. Germline-derived CDR1 and CDR2 are WNHNN and SYGVQD (reference sequence). V lost 3 bases, J lost 1 base, and 11 bases stayed unmatched. CDR3 length equals 17 residues. This CDR3 reads CASSEGSGDPVQETQYF. The sequenced part of the CDR3 DNA is TGCGCCAGCAGTGAAGGAAGCGGGGACCCCGTCCAAGAGACC.

This clone was recorded at least ten times. The CDR3 extends 3 residues past the end of the read, so its final part is completed from the germline J gene. The chain employs TRBV2 and TRBJ2-2; D might be TRBD2 (6 bases). The germline CDR1 and CDR2 sequences are SNHLY and FYNNEI. The CDR3 is 13 amino acids. V was pared by 8 bases and J by 2 bases, with 9 bases between. The CDR3 sequence: CASQGLNTGELFF. The sequenced part of the CDR3 DNA is TGTGCCAGCCAGGGACTTAACACCGGGGAG.

Of note for this clone: The read finishes 3 residues shy of the CDR3 end, and the germline J gene is used to complete it. The chain recombines TRBV13 with TRBJ2-7, with 9 bases that match TRBD1. The V gene end was trimmed by 1 base and the J gene end by 6 bases; junction bases not matched to a gene: 7. Germline assignment: CDR1 PRHDT and CDR2 FYEKMQ (reference sequence). The CDR3 extends over 15 amino acids. CDR3 bases read: TGTGCCAGCAGCTTAGTCGGACAGGGGAACGGCGAG. The encoded protein is CASSLVGQGNGE. The whole CDR3 sequence is CASSLVGQGNGEQYF.

Ten or more counts support this clone. Read sequence stops 3 residues before the CDR3 end, and the germline J gene provides the missing end. The V gene is TRBV29-1, the J gene TRBJ1-4; the D gene is possibly TRBD1 (6 bases). There are 13 residues in the CDR3. CDR1 is SQVTM, CDR2 ANQGSEA, per germline. V was clipped by 3 bases and J by 8 bases, with 13 bases between them. The CDR3 protein is CSVDRGGEEKLFF. CDR3 bases read: TGCAGCGTTGACAGGGGTGGGGAAGAAAAA.

This clone was recorded at least ten times. CDR3 DNA (partial): TGTGCCAGTAGTAAACTAGCGGGAGCCGCCACCGGGGAG. This encodes CASSKLAGAATGE. The whole CDR3 protein reads CASSKLAGAATGELFF. V and J are TRBV19 and TRBJ2-2, with 11 bases that match TRBD2. The sequenced fragment ends 3 residues before the CDR3 boundary, so the rest is inferred from the germline J gene. Germline V lookup: CDR1 LNHDA, CDR2 SQIVND (reference sequence). This CDR3 is 16 amino acids long. With V trimmed by 4 bases and J by 4 bases, 5 bases remained unmatched.

For this clone: Read data end 3 residues before the CDR3 end; the end is taken from the germline J gene. V gene TRBV20-1 combines with J gene TRBJ2-1, with 9 bases identical to TRBD2. Trimming at V came to 3 bases and at J to 6 bases, leaving 12 bases not matched to a gene. The CDR3 extends over 16 amino acids. Germline assignment: CDR1 DFQATT and CDR2 SNEGSKA (reference sequence). CDR3 sequence: CSARKVGGRVVNEQFF. The CDR3 DNA, read in part, is TGCAGTGCTAGGAAAGTCGGCGGGAGGGTAGTCAATGAG.

This clone occurred many times. The read halts 3 residues ahead of the CDR3 end, with the missing end drawn from the germline J gene. The chain links TRBV12-5 to TRBJ2-1; TRBD2 matches at 11 bases. V was pared by 0 bases and J by 6 bases, with 10 bases of the junction left unmatched. Germline V gene sequence: CDR1 LGHNT, CDR2 FRNRAP. The CDR3 is 18 amino acids. Incomplete CDR3 DNA: TGTGCTAGTGGTTTGGTCTCCCTTCTAGCGGGAGGAACCAATGAG. Amino acids: CASGLVSLLAGGTNE. The entire CDR3 sequence reads CASGLVSLLAGGTNEQFF.

This clone was detected ten times or more. The read is 3 residues too short to cover the CDR3 end, so that end is filled in from the germline J gene. The chain couples TRBV11-2 to TRBJ2-1, with D tentatively TRBD2 (7 bases). Germline loops: CDR1 SGHAT, CDR2 FQNNGV. The CDR3 loop spans 14 amino acids. The V gene lost 5 bases and the J gene lost 6 bases, with 14 bases spanning the gap. The part of the CDR3 DNA that was read is TGTGCCAGCAGCCCGGATGGGGGGGCCAATGAG. The encoded protein is CASSPDGGANE. The CDR3 reads in full as CASSPDGGANEQFF.

This clone was observed at least ten times. The read stops 3 residues short of the end of the CDR3; the missing end is completed from the germline J gene. The genes are TRBV20-1 and TRBJ2-7; TRBD1 might be the D (6 bases). Germline CDR1 DFQATT, CDR2 SNEGSKA (reference sequence). Trimming stripped 6 bases from V and 6 bases from J, with 15 bases between. The CDR3 length is 12 residues. The CDR3 DNA, read in part, is TGCAGTGCCTTACAGGGTCCGCGCGAG. It specifies CSALQGPRE. The entire CDR3 reads CSALQGPREQYF.

This clone was seen more than once but under ten times. The CDR3 region is CASSLVSNQPQYF. CDR3 DNA (partial): TGTGCCAGCAGCTTAGTTAGCAATCAGCCG. The V call is TRBV7-8, the J call TRBJ2-3; D is ambiguous. Read coverage stops 3 residues before the CDR3 terminus; the germline J gene supplies the remainder. Germline values: CDR1 SGHVS, CDR2 FQNEAQ. There are 13 residues in the CDR3.

Ten or more counts support this clone. The observed sequence ends 3 residues before the CDR3 terminus, with the missing tail filled in from the germline J gene. The rearrangement links TRBV5-4 to TRBJ2-3; D gene ambiguous. Germline-derived CDR1 and CDR2 are SGHNT and YYREEE (reference sequence). Trimming pared 1 base from V and 0 bases from J, leaving 9 bases between. The CDR3 has 15 amino acids. CDR3: CASSLYSSSTDTQYF. The CDR3 DNA, read in part, is TGTGCCAGCAGCTTGTACTCCTCGAGCACAGATACG.

In this sample, this clone turned up many times. The read ends 3 residues before the CDR3 terminus; that terminus is restored from the germline J gene. The chain links TRBV12-3 or TRBV12-4 to TRBJ2-1; 8 nucleotides agree with TRBD1. Trimming at V came to 7 bases and at J to 9 bases, leaving 8 bases not matched to a gene. This CDR3 is built from 13 residues. This CDR3 reads CASTRDRRVEQFF. CDR3 DNA (partial): TGTGCCAGCACCCGGGACAGGCGGGTTGAG.

This clone was detected ten times or more. The CDR3 end lies 3 residues beyond the end of the read and is filled in from the germline J gene. This sequence joins TRBV20-1 and TRBJ1-2; 7 nucleotides match TRBD1. The CDR3 loop spans 12 amino acids. Looked up from germline, CDR1 is DFQATT and CDR2 is SNEGSKA (reference sequence). Partial CDR3 DNA: TGCACCTCAACGGGGACAGACAATGGC. Amino acids: CTSTGTDNG. The whole CDR3 is CTSTGTDNGYTF.

Note on this clone: The read gets to within 3 residues of the CDR3 end, and the germline J gene fills in the rest. The V and J genes are TRBV5-1 and TRBJ1-3; the match to TRBD1 covers 10 bases. This CDR3 contains 15 residues. The V and J ends lost 4 bases and 8 bases, in that order; junction bases with no gene match: 9. CDR1 SGHRS and CDR2 YFSETQ come from the germline V gene. The covered CDR3 bases are TGCGCCAGCAGCATCGGGACAGGGGCCGGGTACACC. It translates to CASSIGTGAGYT. The full CDR3 reads CASSIGTGAGYTIYF.

This clone was counted ten times or more. The sequence runs out 3 residues before the end of the CDR3; the remainder is reconstructed from the germline J gene. The V and J genes are TRBV20-1 and TRBJ2-3; D remains ambiguous. The germline V gene encodes CDR1 DFQATT and CDR2 SNEGSKA (reference sequence). This CDR3 spans 15 amino acids. The covered CDR3 bases are TGCAGTGCCACCGCGGAGTTAAGGCCCCAAGAGACG. It translates to CSATAELRPQET. The CDR3 in full is CSATAELRPQETQYF.

This clone appeared many times. From the germline J gene comes the end of the CDR3, since the read stops 3 residues before it. The chain joins TRBV19 to TRBJ2-7, with TRBD2 identical over 10 bases. J lost 2 bases, V lost 2 bases, and 0 bases had no gene match. Germline CDR1 is LNHDA and CDR2 is SQIVND (reference sequence). This CDR3 comprises 14 residues. The CDR3 protein is CASSILAGAYEQYF. The part of the CDR3 DNA that was read is TGTGCCAGTAGTATACTAGCGGGAGCCTACGAG.

Many counts were recorded for this clone. The read ends 3 residues early relative to the CDR3; the germline J gene fills the gap. The V call is TRBV6-1, the J call TRBJ1-6, with D perhaps TRBD1 (6 bases). The CDR3 has 13 residues. Trimming left V 4 bases short and J 7 bases short, with 8 bases between. Germline CDR1 and CDR2: MNHNS and SASEGT. The sequenced part of the CDR3 DNA is TGTGCCAGCAGTGGAAGGGGGAATTCACCC. The encoded protein is CASSGRGNSP. The entire CDR3 sequence reads CASSGRGNSPLHF.

There are many counts of this clone. The sequenced fragment ends 3 residues before the CDR3 boundary, so the rest is inferred from the germline J gene. This chain uses TRBV29-1 with TRBJ2-1, with 11 bases matching TRBD2. V shed 7 bases, J shed 4 bases, and the junction held 3 bases outside the gene matches. CDR3 size: 13 residues. Per the germline V gene, CDR1 is SQVTM and CDR2 is ANQGSEA. The sequenced part of the CDR3 DNA is TGCAGCGGACGGACTAGCGGGTACAATGAG. Translating it yields CSGRTSGYNE. The whole CDR3 sequence is CSGRTSGYNEQFF.

In this sample, this clone turned up a few times. This may be a read error, as it is one base from a much larger clone. The missing CDR3 end, 3 residues past where the read stops, is filled in from the germline J gene. The chain employs TRBV7-4 and TRBJ2-3, with D possibly TRBD1 on 6 matching bases. From germline, CDR1 is SGHVT and CDR2 SQSDAQ. This CDR3 is 17 amino acids long. The covered CDR3 bases are TGTGCCAGCAACTTAGATCGGGTAGGGGGTAGCAATCAGCCG. This gives the protein CASNLDRVGGSNQP. The CDR3, in full, reads CASNLDRVGGSNQPQYF.

This clone occurred many times. The read terminates 3 residues before the CDR3 end, so the remaining end is supplied by the germline J gene. The chain employs TRBV6-2 or TRBV6-3 and TRBJ1-6, with TRBD1 as a possible D gene (5 bases). V was trimmed by 6 bases and J by 11 bases, leaving 17 bases between them. The CDR3 spans 14 residues. CDR1 MNHEY and CDR2 SVGEGT come from the germline V gene. The CDR3 bases that were read are TGTGCCAGCAGAAACCTCAGGGTATTGCCACCC. Protein product: CASRNLRVLPP. The whole CDR3 is CASRNLRVLPPLHF.

This clone was seen many times. The read comes to an end 3 residues before the CDR3 does, leaving the germline J gene to fill in the end. The rearrangement uses TRBV6-2 or TRBV6-3 and TRBJ2-6, with TRBD1 matching 7 bases. The trim removed 4 bases at V and 2 bases at J, leaving 2 bases unmatched. CDR1 is MNHEY and CDR2 is SVGEGT in the germline V gene. The CDR3 sequence is 15 residues long. The part of the CDR3 DNA that was read is TGTGCCAGCAGTTGGGACAGCACTGGGGCCAACGTC. Protein sequence: CASSWDSTGANV. The full CDR3 sequence reads CASSWDSTGANVLTF.

This clone was seen at least ten times. The read comes to an end 3 residues before the CDR3 does, leaving the germline J gene to fill in the end. The V call is TRBV19, the J call TRBJ1-1, with D possibly being TRBD1 (5 bases). The CDR3 length is 15 residues. Looked up from germline, CDR1 is LNHDA and CDR2 is SQIVND (reference sequence). The V end lost 5 bases, the J end lost 3 bases, and 16 bases lay between the germline ends. This chain's CDR3 is CASSADSGGDTEAFF. The covered CDR3 bases are TGTGCCAGTAGTGCCGACAGTGGGGGGGACACTGAA.